A single sample gave rise to the 26 T cell receptor beta chains below, sequenced in a study of OX40 agonist ivuxolimab in advanced cancers. Profiling relied on immunoSEQ multiplex PCR, and the TCRdb table lists in-frame clones only, not all of them. Of over 100,000 clones listed, approximately 92% are singletons. Material: CD4+ or CD8+ T cells sorted from blood, obtained in a trial of the OX40 agonist ivuxolimab. These receptors were collected from an adult with an advanced solid tumor such as melanoma, head and neck, liver or kidney cancer.

The rearrangement joins TRBV14 to TRBJ1-6; 9 bases map to TRBD1. There are 16 residues in the CDR3. Trimming removed 3 bases from V and 7 bases from J; junction bases left unmatched: 7. Germline V gives CDR1 SGHDN, CDR2 FVKESK. The CDR3 loop is CASSHRGQGWNSPLHF. CDR3 coding DNA: TGTGCCAGCAGCCACCGCGGACAGGGGTGGAATTCACCCCTCCACTTT.

The gene calls are TRBV5-1 and TRBJ2-1, with 8 bases identical to TRBD2. Germline CDR1 SGHRS, CDR2 YFSETQ. The trim removed 0 bases at V and 0 bases at J, leaving 2 bases unmatched. This CDR3 is built from 16 residues. The CDR3 bases are TGCGCCAGCAGCTTGGCCGGGACTAGCTCCTACAATGAGCAGTTCTTC. Protein sequence: CASSLAGTSSYNEQFF.

V gene TRBV11-2 combines with J gene TRBJ2-7; D call uncertain. This CDR3 spans 14 amino acids. Germline loops: CDR1 SGHAT, CDR2 FQNNGV. Trimming cost V 5 bases and J 0 bases, with 11 bases left between them. The DNA for the CDR3 is TGTGCCAGCAGCCCCGGGTCACTCTCCTACGAGCAGTACTTC. This translates into CASSPGSLSYEQYF.

J is TRBJ2-5 and V is TRBV6-6, with D perhaps matching TRBD2 (5 bases). Germline V gene lookup returns CDR1 MNHNY and CDR2 SVGAGI (reference sequence). The CDR3 has 13 residues. The germline V and J ends were trimmed by 6 bases and 5 bases, with 13 bases remaining between them. The CDR3 DNA is TGTGCCAGCAGAAACGGACTTGGGGAGACCCAGTACTTC. It encodes CASRNGLGETQYF.

V usage is TRBV6-1 and J usage is TRBJ2-1; TRBD1 matches 7 bases. With 8 bases clipped from V and 0 bases from J, the junction kept 4 bases outside the gene matches. The CDR3 extends over 14 amino acids. CDR1 is MNHNS, CDR2 SASEGT, per germline. The CDR3 coding sequence is TGTGCCAGCGCAAACAGGGGCTCCTACAATGAGCAGTTCTTC. Amino acid sequence: CASANRGSYNEQFF.

The chain carries TRBV2 and TRBJ2-5; the D is unclear. This CDR3 is 11 amino acids long. Germline lookup yields CDR1 SNHLY and CDR2 FYNNEI. Between the trimmed V and J ends, which lost 3 bases and 5 bases, there was a span of 4 bases. CDR3 in amino acids: CASSESETQYF. CDR3 nucleotides: TGTGCCAGCAGTGAGTCCGAGACCCAGTACTTC.

The V call is TRBV10-1, the J call TRBJ1-2; the D is unclear. V was cut by 9 bases and J by 6 bases, with 2 bases left in between. This CDR3 spans 8 amino acids. Germline values: CDR1 WNHNN, CDR2 SYGVQD (reference sequence). CDR3 DNA: TGCGCCAGACATGGCTACACCTTC. This translates into CARHGYTF.

The V gene is TRBV28, the J gene TRBJ1-2; the D is unclear. CDR1 and CDR2 from the germline V gene are MDHEN and SYDVKM. This CDR3 has 13 residues. V was shortened by 8 bases and J by 4 bases, with 14 bases between the two germline ends. The CDR3 reads CASGFVLTYGYTF. As DNA, the CDR3 is TGTGCCAGCGGGTTCGTCCTCACCTATGGCTACACCTTC.

The gene calls are TRBV9 and TRBJ2-1; 9 positions match TRBD1. The CDR3 has 15 amino acids. Trimming took 3 bases from V and 4 from J; bases not matched to a gene: 5. CDR1 is SGDLS, CDR2 YYNGEE, per germline. This chain's CDR3 is CASSDAGQGYNEQFF. The CDR3 DNA reads TGTGCCAGCAGCGACGCCGGACAGGGGTACAATGAGCAGTTCTTC.

This chain connects TRBV28 to TRBJ1-4; 9 bases match TRBD1. The CDR3 length is 17 residues. Trimming removed 5 bases from V and 8 bases from J; junction bases left unmatched: 15. The germline gives CDR1 MDHEN, CDR2 SYDVKM. CDR3 DNA: TGTGCCAGCAGTCGCCCGGGACAGGGCCTTCGACAGGAAAAACTGTTTTTT. Translating it yields CASSRPGQGLRQEKLFF. Looking up the rest from reference TRBV28 and TRBJ1-4 gives the full variable domain: DVKVTQSSRYLVKRTGEKVFLECVQDMDHENMFWYRQDPGLGLRLIYFSYDVKMKEKGDIPEGYSVSREKKERFSLILESASTNQTSMYLCASSRPGQGLRQEKLFFGSGTQLSVL.

This clone was recorded a few times. The chain combines TRBV2 with TRBJ1-5; 8 bases agree with TRBD1. Germline CDR1 and CDR2: SNHLY and FYNNEI. J was trimmed by 4 bases and V by 7 bases; bases with no gene match: 9. The CDR3 loop spans 15 amino acids. DNA for the CDR3: TGTGCCAGCACCCAGGGGGCATTGGTAAATCAGCCCCAGCATTTT. This gives the protein CASTQGALVNQPQHF.

The chain joins TRBV6-6 to TRBJ2-5, with D uncertain. Germline lookup yields CDR1 MNHNY and CDR2 SVGAGI (reference sequence). Between the trimmed V and J ends, which lost 3 bases and 3 bases, there was a span of 5 bases. The CDR3 runs to 12 residues. CDR3 region: CASSYGEETQYF. The CDR3 DNA follows: TGTGCCAGCAGTTATGGGGAAGAGACCCAGTACTTC.

The V and J genes are TRBV18 and TRBJ1-2, with TRBD1 matching 9 bases. The CDR3 runs 13 residues. Germline CDR1 and CDR2: KGHSH and LQKENI. The ends lost 6 bases at V and 7 bases at J; junction bases unmatched: 6. CDR3 residues: CASSGQGLGGYTF. The DNA for the CDR3 is TGTGCCAGCTCGGGACAGGGCCTGGGTGGCTACACCTTC.

The chain has TRBV7-9 and TRBJ2-1, with D possibly matching TRBD2 (5 bases). The CDR3 is made up of 14 amino acids. Germline V gene data show CDR1 as SEHNR and CDR2 as FQNEAQ (reference sequence). V lost 8 bases and J 2 bases, leaving 13 bases between the germline ends. CDR3 in DNA: TGTGCCAGCCGGCTAGCTGGAACCTACAATGAGCAGTTCTTC. Its protein is CASRLAGTYNEQFF.

This clone was observed a handful of times. The chain couples TRBV4-2 to TRBJ2-7, with a weak D call TRBD2 (6 bases). In germline, CDR1 is LGHNA, CDR2 YNFKEQ. V lost 0 bases and J 12 bases, leaving 15 bases between the germline ends. The CDR3 consists of 13 residues. The CDR3 here is CASSQDSSLARYF. The CDR3 DNA follows: TGTGCCAGCAGCCAAGATTCTAGTCTAGCGCGGTACTTC.

V is TRBV7-2 and J is TRBJ1-6; the D gene is possibly TRBD1 (6 bases). The CDR3 covers 16 residues. V shed 2 bases and J shed 11 bases, with 19 bases lying between them. Per germline, CDR1 SGHTA and CDR2 FQGNSA. In DNA form, the CDR3 reads TGTGCCAGCAGCTTAAGTAGGGGCAGGGGAGAGACACCCCTCCACTTT. Its protein is CASSLSRGRGETPLHF.

This chain's CDR3 is CASSSRAGGYEQYF. CDR3 nucleotides: TGTGCCAGCAGCTCCCGGGCGGGGGGTTACGAGCAGTACTTC. V is TRBV27 and J is TRBJ2-7, with 8 nucleotides matching TRBD2. V shed 6 bases, J shed 4 bases, and the junction held 8 bases outside the gene matches. Germline V gene data show CDR1 as MNHEY and CDR2 as SMNVEV (reference sequence). The CDR3 has 14 residues.

This sequence joins TRBV9 and TRBJ1-4; D may be TRBD1 (5 bases). The V end lost 1 base, the J end lost 7 bases, and 14 bases lay between the germline ends. Germline V gene sequence: CDR1 SGDLS, CDR2 YYNGEE. The CDR3 has 15 amino acids. The CDR3 DNA sequence: TGTGCCAGCAGCGTATCCCCAGGGAGGGGTGAAAAACTGTTTTTT. Encoded protein: CASSVSPGRGEKLFF.

J is TRBJ1-5 and V is TRBV7-9; D unresolved. The V gene's germline CDR1 is SEHNR and CDR2 FQNEAQ (reference sequence). The length of the CDR3 is 12 residues. The V end was cut by 4 bases, the J end by 7 bases, with 8 bases between. The CDR3 reads CASSSQVQPQHF. The CDR3 DNA follows: TGTGCCAGCAGCTCCCAGGTCCAGCCCCAGCATTTT.

The V gene is TRBV7-9, the J gene TRBJ2-1; TRBD2 aligns across 15 bases. The CDR3 contains 16 residues. J lost 8 bases, V lost 0 bases, and 2 bases had no gene match. Germline V gives CDR1 SEHNR, CDR2 FQNEAQ (reference sequence). CDR3 loop: CASSLAGTSGGYEQFF. The DNA for the CDR3 is TGTGCCAGCAGCTTAGCGGGGACTAGCGGGGGGTATGAGCAGTTCTTC.

This clone came up a few times. The genes are TRBV2 and TRBJ1-2; D uncertain. The CDR3 covers 12 residues. Germline CDR1 and CDR2: SNHLY and FYNNEI. V shed 7 bases and J shed 0 bases, with 6 bases lying between them. The CDR3 sequence is CASNPSNYGYTF. The DNA of the CDR3 is TGTGCCAGCAATCCTTCTAACTATGGCTACACCTTC.

J is TRBJ2-1 and V is TRBV11-3; D ambiguous. The V gene lost 0 bases and the J gene lost 8 bases, with 8 bases spanning the gap. The CDR3 has 13 residues. Per the germline V gene, CDR1 is SGHNT and CDR2 is YENEEA. CDR3 amino acids: CASSLDSGDEQFF. In nucleotides, the CDR3 is TGTGCCAGCAGCTTAGACTCCGGCGATGAGCAGTTCTTC.

CDR3 sequence (DNA): TGTGCCAGCAGCTGCCATGACAGCAATTTCTCTGGAAACACCATATATTTT. It is translated as CASSCHDSNFSGNTIYF. The chain has TRBV21-1 and TRBJ1-3; the D call TRBD1 from the table was never checked on the DNA. TRBV21-1 is termed a pseudogene. There are 17 residues in the CDR3.

The chain joins TRBV7-2 to TRBJ1-1, with 7 bases aligning to TRBD1. V shed 1 base and J 4 bases; nucleotides not matched to a gene: 6. This CDR3 is 15 amino acids long. Germline CDR1 and CDR2: SGHTA and FQGNSA. CDR3 nucleotides: TGTGCCAGCAGCTTAGGGACCGGGACAGCCACTGAAGCTTTCTTT. This codes for CASSLGTGTATEAFF.

The chain couples TRBV7-2 to TRBJ1-5; TRBD1 agrees at 8 bases. The germline CDR1 and CDR2 sequences are SGHTA and FQGNSA. The CDR3 length is 16 residues. V gave up 1 base and J gave up 2 bases; unmatched junction bases: 4. Written as DNA, the CDR3 is TGTGCCAGCAGCTTAGGACAGGGGCGGGGCAATCAGCCCCAGCATTTT. It translates to CASSLGQGRGNQPQHF.

The CDR3 DNA reads TGTGCCTGGAGCGGGACTAGCGGGGGCCTTGGGCTCGACAATGAGCAGTTCTTC. Protein product: CAWSGTSGGLGLDNEQFF. The rearrangement uses TRBV30 and TRBJ2-1, with 14 nucleotides matching TRBD2. V gave up 3 bases and J gave up 5 bases; unmatched junction bases: 12. Germline V gene lookup returns CDR1 GTSNPN and CDR2 SVGIG (reference sequence). This CDR3 has 18 amino acids.